This entry describes one T cell receptor (beta chain). As yet, its antigen is unknown. This entry is derived from a study of cytomegalovirus exposure and HLA in healthy donors. Study results and limitations: Accounts indicate the classifier identified cytomegalovirus status with strong specificity and sensitivity. Among TCR beta chains, those listed as cytomegalovirus-associated numbered around 160.

V was clipped by 4 bases and J by 1 base, with 12 bases between them. The CDR3 is made up of 14 amino acids. Germline V gene lookup returns CDR1 SGHNT and CDR2 YYREEE (reference sequence). Both 60 Vbeta primers and 13 Jbeta primers went into the PCR. Only in-frame clones appear in the TCRdb table, and some are missing; sequencing was by immunoSEQ multiplex PCR. The data hold around 110,000 clones, with roughly 9% observed a single time. The gene calls are TRBV5-4 and TRBJ2-7; TRBD2 is a possible D gene (5 bases). Sequencing was done on a sample of PBMCs. The receptor was isolated from a man aged 30 to 45 in good health and CMV-seronegative. The CDR3 nucleotides are TGTGCCAGCAGCCACTTAGCGAAATCCTACGAGCAGTACTTC. This sequence encodes CASSHLAKSYEQYF.